The clone carrying this T cell receptor beta chain was seen more than once but under ten times. Its target is not known. The time point here: peripheral blood 6 weeks after treatment start. The protocol was immunoSEQ multiplex PCR, while the TCRdb copy is restricted to in-frame clones and leaves out a portion. The table shows 66,000 or so clones, with almost 90% occurring only once. The source of the sample is a study of PD-L1 blockade in urothelial cancer. V was shortened by 0 bases and J by 10 bases, with 14 bases between the two germline ends. This CDR3 region has 15 residues. CDR1 SGDLS and CDR2 YYNGEE come from the germline V gene. Study outcomes and limitations: When measured at 3 weeks, tumor-associated blood clones expanded more in durable-benefit patients.

The sequences come from PBMCs, collected around atezolizumab (anti-PD-L1) treatment. This receptor was taken from a man aged 55 to 69 with urothelial cancer. V gene TRBV9 combines with J gene TRBJ1-6; D ambiguous. CDR3: CASSVGAVRTSPLHF. The CDR3 DNA reads as TGTGCCAGCAGCGTAGGAGCGGTTCGAACCTCACCCCTCCACTTT.